The sample holds one count of the clone carrying this T cell receptor (beta chain). The entry originates in a study of chemoradiotherapy in HPV16-positive cancers. The CDR3 totals 15 residues. Germline V gene sequence: CDR1 KGHSH, CDR2 LQKENI. Trimming removed 0 bases from V and 2 bases from J, with 10 bases in between. Sequencing was performed with immunoSEQ multiplex PCR; in TCRdb, only in-frame clones are kept and a portion is missing. This sample has fewer than 30,000 clones, with around 94% found just once. The sample was collected from a patient who underwent chemoradiotherapy. V gene TRBV18 combines with J gene TRBJ1-2; no clear D. The clonotype originates from a human donor with HPV-associated anogenital cancer. CDR3 amino acids: CASSPPSQLNYGYTF. CDR3 sequence (DNA): TGTGCCAGCTCACCACCGTCCCAGCTGAACTATGGCTACACCTTC.